This TCR beta chain was profiled in a study of T cell repertoires in ileal Crohn's disease. Clones were sequenced by immunoSEQ multiplex PCR, and TCRdb holds only the in-frame ones, with some missing. The sample contains about 11,000 clones, roughly 82% of which appear only once. Sequenced: ileal tissue. The clonotype originates from an adult with Crohn's disease.

CDR3 bases: TGTGCCAGCCATACTAAAAGCGTGACTGAAGCTTTCTTT. It translates to CASHTKSVTEAFF. The V call is TRBV5-4, the J call TRBJ1-1, with D unresolved. CDR1 is SGHNT, CDR2 YYREEE, per germline (reference sequence). V was trimmed by 7 bases and J by 5 bases, leaving 15 bases between them. The CDR3 length is 13 residues.